These T cell receptor beta chains were read from a single sample in a study of relationships among human T cell subsets. TCRdb ran MiXCR on the multiplex PCR reads and lists one entry per CDR3 protein. The repertoire holds over 8,000 distinct CDR3 sequences, with about 52% as singletons. Sequenced material: memory T cells sorted from blood. These receptors all stem from a man in his forties in good health. Each CDR3 is given with its conserved first and last residue. Each record gives: D gene, clone size, J gene, V gene, CDR3 DNA, CDR3 protein. D genes are given only for firm matches. Only part of the rows carry a size: once, few, many, or a class if the clone is expanded.

d_call: -
clone_size: few
j_call: TRBJ1-4
v_call: TRBV11-2
cdr3_nt: TGTGCCAGCAGTCCCGGGACATCCTCTGAAAAACTGTTTTTT
cdr3_aa: CASSPGTSSEKLFF

d_call: TRBD1
clone_size: -
j_call: TRBJ1-1
v_call: TRBV20-1
cdr3_nt: TGCAGTTCCCGGGACAGTCGGCTGAACACTGAAGCTTTCTTT
cdr3_aa: CSSRDSRLNTEAFF

d_call: -
clone_size: -
j_call: TRBJ2-4
v_call: TRBV20-1
cdr3_nt: TGCAGTGCTAGTATATACGGAATTCAGTACTTC
cdr3_aa: CSASIYGIQYF

d_call: -
clone_size: few
j_call: TRBJ1-5
v_call: TRBV28
cdr3_nt: TGTGCCAGCAAGTCAGGGGAGGTTGTCCAGCCCCAGCATTTT
cdr3_aa: CASKSGEVVQPQHF

d_call: TRBD1
clone_size: -
j_call: TRBJ2-1
v_call: TRBV7-8
cdr3_nt: TGTGCCAGCAGTGGGACAGGGCAATCAGGGGAGCAGTTCTTC
cdr3_aa: CASSGTGQSGEQFF

d_call: -
clone_size: -
j_call: TRBJ2-1
v_call: TRBV28
cdr3_nt: TGTGCCAGCAGTTTAAACGGGCTCTACAATGAGCAGTTCTTC
cdr3_aa: CASSLNGLYNEQFF

d_call: TRBD2
clone_size: -
j_call: TRBJ2-1
v_call: TRBV20-1
cdr3_nt: TGCAGTGCTAGAGATTCGGGGGGTAGCGCCTACTACAATGAGCAGTTCTTC
cdr3_aa: CSARDSGGSAYYNEQFF

d_call: -
clone_size: few
j_call: TRBJ2-4
v_call: TRBV28
cdr3_nt: TGTGCCAGCAGTGAAAGGACCCGGGACGGGGAAAACATTCAGTACTTC
cdr3_aa: CASSERTRDGENIQYF

d_call: TRBD1
clone_size: once
j_call: TRBJ1-5
v_call: TRBV12-3/TRBV12-4
cdr3_nt: TGTGCCAGCAGTTTGACAGGGTGGCGCAATCAGCCCCAGCATTTT
cdr3_aa: CASSLTGWRNQPQHF

d_call: -
clone_size: -
j_call: TRBJ2-3
v_call: TRBV4-2
cdr3_nt: TGTGCCAGCAGCCAAGACCTCCGGAGGGATCCCACAGATACGCAGTATTTT
cdr3_aa: CASSQDLRRDPTDTQYF

d_call: -
clone_size: -
j_call: TRBJ2-1
v_call: TRBV11-2
cdr3_nt: TGTGCCAGCAGCTTCACTACCTCCTACAATGAGCAGTTCTTC
cdr3_aa: CASSFTTSYNEQFF

d_call: TRBD1
clone_size: -
j_call: TRBJ2-1
v_call: TRBV19
cdr3_nt: TGTGCCAGTAGTCCACAGGGGGCATACAATGAGCAGTTCTTC
cdr3_aa: CASSPQGAYNEQFF

d_call: -
clone_size: once
j_call: TRBJ2-7
v_call: TRBV11-2
cdr3_nt: TGTGCCAGCAGCCTAATACAGGGATCCTACGAGCAGTACTTC
cdr3_aa: CASSLIQGSYEQYF

d_call: -
clone_size: -
j_call: TRBJ1-5
v_call: TRBV7-6
cdr3_nt: TGTGCCAGCAGCTTGCAGGGAGGCGGTCAGCCCCAGCATTTT
cdr3_aa: CASSLQGGGQPQHF

d_call: -
clone_size: -
j_call: TRBJ1-1
v_call: TRBV20-1
cdr3_nt: TGCAGTGCTAGCGGCAGGAACATGAACACTGAAGCTTTCTTT
cdr3_aa: CSASGRNMNTEAFF

d_call: TRBD2
clone_size: -
j_call: TRBJ2-3
v_call: TRBV10-2
cdr3_nt: TGCGCCAGCAGGTCCGGGAGGAAGGTAGATACGCAGTATTTT
cdr3_aa: CASRSGRKVDTQYF

d_call: -
clone_size: -
j_call: TRBJ2-7
v_call: TRBV3-1
cdr3_nt: TGTGCCAGCAGCCAAGTCGAAGGGAAAGAGCAGTACTTC
cdr3_aa: CASSQVEGKEQYF

d_call: -
clone_size: once
j_call: TRBJ2-7
v_call: TRBV10-3
cdr3_nt: TGTGCCACCAGTGAGACCTCTGACGAGCAGTACTTC
cdr3_aa: CATSETSDEQYF